Following are 8 T cell receptor beta chains from one sample sequenced in a study of T cell repertoires in cytomegalovirus infection. TCRdb used MiXCR to reprocess the reads, holding one entry per CDR3 protein. The repertoire has 230,000 or so distinct CDR3 sequences, about a sixth of them found once; the top ten carry approximately 44%. Material for sequencing was CD8+ T cells from PBMCs. The receptors were gathered from a human donor in good health (CMV status not recorded). Some clones in this sample may be carry-over from other donors' samples.

This clonotype has just a few counts. The genes are TRBV6-2 or TRBV6-3 and TRBJ1-1; D is perhaps TRBD1 (5 bases). From germline, CDR1 is MNHEY and CDR2 SVGEGT. Trimming shortened V by 7 bases and J by 1 base, and 19 bases separated the two germline ends. The CDR3 spans 16 residues. CDR3 sequence reads: CASTHPTGPTNTEAFF. The CDR3 DNA reads as TGTGCCAGCACCCATCCGACGGGACCGACGAACACTGAAGCTTTCTTT.

The J gene is TRBJ1-1, the V gene TRBV29-1, with a weak D call TRBD1 (5 bases). V was cut by 4 bases and J by 14 bases, with 17 bases left in between. The germline CDR1 and CDR2 sequences are SQVTM and ANQGSEA. This CDR3 is built from 11 residues. The CDR3 sequence is CSVGRTGGGFF. CDR3 nucleotide sequence: TGCAGCGTTGGACGGACGGGCGGGGGGTTCTTT.

The V gene is TRBV7-9, the J gene TRBJ2-5; D gene uncertain. Germline V gene data show CDR1 as SEHNR and CDR2 as FQNEAQ (reference sequence). V lost 6 bases and J 2 bases, leaving 10 bases between the germline ends. The CDR3 has 13 amino acids. CDR3 sequence: CASRHTPQETQYF. CDR3 coding DNA: TGTGCCAGCAGGCATACACCTCAAGAGACCCAGTACTTC.

There are a few counts of this clonotype. The rearrangement uses TRBV28 and TRBJ1-1, with D unresolved. There are 12 residues in the CDR3. CDR1 and CDR2 from the germline V gene are MDHEN and SYDVKM. V dropped 6 bases and J dropped 6 bases, with 11 bases sitting between them. This CDR3 is CASREQTPEAFF. For the CDR3, the DNA is TGTGCCAGCAGAGAACAGACCCCTGAAGCTTTCTTT.

This rearrangement joins TRBV7-4 to TRBJ2-1; D might be TRBD2 (6 bases). The CDR3 spans 13 residues. Germline assignment: CDR1 SGHVT and CDR2 SQSDAQ. The ends were cut back, 5 bases at V and 8 bases at J, with 13 bases in the middle. The CDR3 sequence: CASSKRGNHEQFF. CDR3 in DNA: TGTGCCAGCAGCAAACGGGGGAACCATGAGCAGTTCTTC.

The chain recombines TRBV4-3 with TRBJ1-2; D might be TRBD1 (5 bases). Trimming shortened V by 0 bases and J by 0 bases, and 5 bases separated the two germline ends. Germline CDR1 reads LGHNA; CDR2 reads YSLEER. This CDR3 comprises 14 residues. CDR3 coding DNA: TGCGCCAGCAGCCAAGAGACAGCTAACTATGGCTACACCTTC. This encodes CASSQETANYGYTF.

The rearrangement joins TRBV7-2 to TRBJ2-7; no firm D call. V was shortened by 6 bases and J by 7 bases, with 10 bases between the two germline ends. The CDR3 runs 11 residues. CDR1 SGHTA and CDR2 FQGNSA come from the germline V gene. The CDR3 sequence: CASRFGLEQYF. CDR3 bases: TGTGCCAGCAGATTTGGGTTGGAGCAGTACTTC. Based on the CDR3 plus reference TRBV7-2 and TRBJ2-7, the full variable domain is GAGVSQSPSNKVTEKGKDVELRCDPISGHTALYWYRQSLGQGLEFLIYFQGNSAPDKSGLPSDRFSAERTGGSVSTLTIQRTQQEDSAVYLCASRFGLEQYFGPGTRLTVT.

This clonotype has at least ten counts. This chain connects TRBV7-9 to TRBJ2-5; tentatively, D is TRBD1 (6 bases). The V gene lost 2 bases and the J gene lost 1 base, with 14 bases spanning the gap. CDR1 and CDR2 (germline): SEHNR, FQNEAQ (reference sequence). The CDR3 loop spans 16 amino acids. CDR3 sequence (DNA): TGTGCCAGCAGCTTACCCTTGGGACACCGCCAAGAGACCCAGTACTTC. This translates into CASSLPLGHRQETQYF. Filled out from reference TRBV7-9 and TRBJ2-5, the complete variable domain reads DTGVSQNPRHKITKRGQNVTFRCDPISEHNRLYWYRQTLGQGPEFLTYFQNEAQLEKSRLLSDRFSAERPKGSFSTLEIQRTEQGDSAMYLCASSLPLGHRQETQYFGPGTRLLVL.